Each of the 2 T cell receptor beta chains below was sequenced from the same sample in a study of blood T cell repertoires in COVID-19. Assay used: immunoSEQ multiplex PCR; TCRdb lists only in-frame clones, some missing. Seen here are about 150,000 clones, approximately 90% observed once, and the top ten hold roughly 2.5%. The material sequenced was peripheral blood. Receptor source: a human donor with COVID-19, enrolled during active disease. The donor label of this sample is uncertain.

The gene calls are TRBV25-1 and TRBJ2-7; 9 positions agree with TRBD2. This CDR3 spans 14 amino acids. V shed 8 bases and J 5 bases; nucleotides not matched to a gene: 10. From germline, CDR1 is MGHDK and CDR2 SYGVNS. In nucleotides, the CDR3 is TGTGCCAGCTCCGAAGGCGGGGGGGCCGACGAGCAGTACTTC. This encodes CASSEGGGADEQYF.

J is TRBJ1-5 and V is TRBV27; maybe TRBD1 (5 bases). Deletions cut 2 bases from V and 2 bases from J, with 7 bases between. The CDR3 is made up of 14 amino acids. Germline V CDR1 and CDR2: MNHEY, SMNVEV (reference sequence). In DNA, the CDR3 is TGTGCCAGCAGTTTACAGGGCGGCAATCAGCCCCAGCATTTT. Protein: CASSLQGGNQPQHF.